This T cell receptor beta chain was obtained from a study of response to subunit inactivated influenza vaccine. MiXCR, run by TCRdb on the RT-PCR reads, gives a single entry per CDR3 protein. This table holds 550,000 to 650,000 distinct CDR3 sequences, around 11% found once. This clonotype was counted between two and nine times. The V gene lost 0 bases and the J gene lost 0 bases, with 12 bases spanning the gap. This CDR3 is built from 16 residues. CDR1 is LGHNA, CDR2 YNFKEQ, per germline. This specimen consisted of PBMCs from blood, obtained on the day of vaccination. The sequence came from a man aged 45 to 65 who received an inactivated influenza vaccine. This chain links TRBV4-2 with TRBJ2-7, with no clear D. CDR3 bases: TGTGCCAGCAGCCAAGATGCAGAAATTAGCTCCTACGAGCAGTACTTC. Amino acid sequence: CASSQDAEISSYEQYF.